These T cell receptor beta chains were read from a single sample in a study of T cells in Graves' hyperthyroidism and ophthalmopathy. Using its own MiXCR run on the multiplex PCR reads, TCRdb lists one record per CDR3 protein. The sample shows some 500,000 distinct CDR3 sequences, under 15% of them seen only once. Sequenced sample: blood. The receptors originated from a woman aged 18 to 35 with Graves' hyperthyroidism. The CDR3 runs from the conserved cysteine through the conserved F or W. The D gene is left open where the match is weak. Rows give clone size only sometimes, using once, few, many, or a class for an expanded clone.

J	D	V	length	size	DNA	CDR3
TRBJ2-1	-	TRBV7-9	12	many	TGTGCCAGCACCTTCTCACACAATGAGCAGTTCTTC	CASTFSHNEQFF
TRBJ1-2	-	TRBV6-1	13	many	TGTGCCAGCAGTACGGGGAAAAACTATGGCTACACCTTC	CASSTGKNYGYTF
TRBJ2-2	-	TRBV3-1	17	-	TGTGCCAGCAGCTTGGGTTGGGGATCATCGAACACCGGGGAGCTGTTTTTT	CASSLGWGSSNTGELFF
TRBJ2-7	-	TRBV28	15	many	TGTGCCAGCAGAGACTACGGGCCGGGGCGCTACGAGCAGTACTTC	CASRDYGPGRYEQYF
TRBJ2-3	-	TRBV4-1	16	many	TGCGCCAGCAGCCAGAAGAAGGGGGGGCTCCTAGATACGCAGTATTTT	CASSQKKGGLLDTQYF
TRBJ2-5	-	TRBV30	13	many	TGTGCCTGGAGTGTACAGGGACAAGAGACCCAGTACTTC	CAWSVQGQETQYF
TRBJ2-2	-	TRBV28	15	many	TGTGCCAGCAGTTTACCACAGGGTTACACCGGGGAGCTGTTTTTT	CASSLPQGYTGELFF
TRBJ1-1	-	TRBV12-3/TRBV12-4	15	many	TGTGCCAGCAACTTCGGTTGGAGCATGAACACTGAAGCTTTCTTT	CASNFGWSMNTEAFF
TRBJ2-1	-	TRBV6-2/TRBV6-3	19	many	TGTGCCAGCAGTTTAGGCGGGGACTCCCTGGTGGCTTACATCAGTGAGCAGTTCTTC	CASSLGGDSLVAYISEQFF
TRBJ1-1	-	TRBV19	11	-	TGTGCCAGTAGACTCCCAGGGGTGGCTTTCTTT	CASRLPGVAFF
TRBJ2-7	-	TRBV7-9	14	-	TGTGCCAGCAGTCCCAATCCCGTAGGGCCCGAGCAGTACTTC	CASSPNPVGPEQYF
TRBJ2-5	-	TRBV11-2	15	many	TGTGCCAGCAGCTTAGACGGGCAGGCCCACGGGACCCAGTACTTC	CASSLDGQAHGTQYF
TRBJ2-3	TRBD2	TRBV12-3/TRBV12-4	17	many	TGTGCCAGCAGTTTAGAACTAGCGGGAGGGCCCACAGATACGCAGTATTTT	CASSLELAGGPTDTQYF
TRBJ2-7	TRBD2	TRBV11-2	15	many	TGTGCCAGCAGCTTAGAGCTCGGGAGGTCCTACGAGCAGTACTTC	CASSLELGRSYEQYF
TRBJ2-1	-	TRBV12-3/TRBV12-4	13	few	TGTGCCAGCAGTGAATTCAGCGCAAAAAGGAGGTTCTTC	CASSEFSAKRRFF
TRBJ1-5	-	TRBV25-1	18	many	TGTGCCAGCAGTGATTCAAACCCACAGGGAGGGAGCAATCAGCCCCAGCATTTT	CASSDSNPQGGSNQPQHF
TRBJ2-7	TRBD2	TRBV20-1	14	many	TGCAGTGCAGCCCGGGCTAGCGGGACGTACGAGCAGTACTTC	CSAARASGTYEQYF
TRBJ1-1	TRBD1	TRBV7-9	14	few	TGTGCCAGCAGACCTCAGGGGGCTAACACTGAAGCTTTCTTT	CASRPQGANTEAFF
TRBJ2-2	-	TRBV2	15	many	TGTGCCAGCCAAACCCTAACCCTGAACACCGGGGAGCTGTTTTTT	CASQTLTLNTGELFF
TRBJ1-1	-	TRBV24-1	13	few	TGTGCCACCAGGGAGGGTGGTGCAACTGAAGCTTTCTTT	CATREGGATEAFF
TRBJ2-3	TRBD2	TRBV18	15	-	TGTGCCAGCTCACCCAGCGGGAGTAACACAGATACGCAGTATTTT	CASSPSGSNTDTQYF
TRBJ2-3	TRBD2	TRBV7-3	13	many	TGTGCCAGCAGCCGCTCAACTAGCGAACTGCAGTATTTT	CASSRSTSELQYF
TRBJ1-3	-	TRBV7-9	16	-	TGTGCCAGCAGCTTAGAGGGGCGGGACATGAGGAACACCATATATTTT	CASSLEGRDMRNTIYF
TRBJ1-3	-	TRBV2	16	many	TGTGCCAGCAGTGAATTGAAGGGGATCTCTGGAAACACCATATATTTT	CASSELKGISGNTIYF
TRBJ2-1	-	TRBV19	14	many	TGTGCCAGTAGCGCGGGGGCGGACTACAATGAGCAGTTCTTC	CASSAGADYNEQFF
TRBJ2-7	TRBD2	TRBV12-3/TRBV12-4	13	many	TGTGCCAGCAGACTATCGGCGGGGGGGGGGCAGTACTTC	CASRLSAGGGQYF
TRBJ1-2	-	TRBV10-3	13	many	TGTGCCATCAGTGAGAGGGGGAGTCTTGGCTACACCTTC	CAISERGSLGYTF
TRBJ2-1	-	TRBV14	15	many	TGTGCCAGCAGCCTAGAGCTTTCTTCCTACAATGAGCAGTTCTTC	CASSLELSSYNEQFF